This entry lists 22 T cell receptor beta chains sequenced from one sample in a study of shared clonotypes between healthy human individuals. The method was immunoSEQ multiplex PCR; TCRdb's version includes in-frame clones alone and lacks a portion of them. The sample has 2 million to 2.5 million clones, less than 95% seen once; the top ten hold roughly 1.1%. CD45RO-negative CD8 cells positively selected for CCR7 made up the naive population, which excluded terminally differentiated effector memory CD45RA+ cells. Sequenced sample: naive CD8+ T cells sorted from blood. The receptors derive from a man aged 18 to 30 in good health.

The chain recombines TRBV29-1 with TRBJ1-2; 7 bases agree with TRBD1. Germline-derived CDR1 and CDR2 are SQVTM and ANQGSEA. This CDR3 region has 12 residues. V was clipped by 5 bases and J by 4 bases; unmatched bases: 4. The DNA of the CDR3 is TGCAGCGTTAGGACAGGCTCCTATGGCTACACCTTC. Amino acid sequence: CSVRTGSYGYTF. The full variable domain, with the rest looked up from reference TRBV29-1 and TRBJ1-2, is SAVISQKPSRDICQRGTSLTIQCQVDSQVTMMFWYRQQPGQSLTLIATANQGSEATYESGFVIDKFPISRPNLTFSTLTVSNMSPEDSSIYLCSVRTGSYGYTFGSGTRLTVV.

The CDR3 reads CASSWDRSDSNQPQHF. Here the CDR3 DNA reads TGCGCCAGCAGTTGGGACAGGTCGGATAGCAATCAGCCCCAGCATTTT. The chain employs TRBV4-1 and TRBJ1-5; 8 bases match TRBD1. Per germline, CDR1 MGHRA and CDR2 YSYEKL. The CDR3 totals 16 residues. The V gene end was trimmed by 6 bases and the J gene end by 0 bases; junction bases not matched to a gene: 7.

CDR3 in DNA: TGTGCCAGCAGCCTTGCGGGACACCACACAGATACGCAGTATTTT. This gives the protein CASSLAGHHTDTQYF. The chain recombines TRBV27 with TRBJ2-3, with D possibly being TRBD1 or TRBD2 (6 bases each). The CDR3 has 15 amino acids. CDR1 and CDR2 from the germline V gene are MNHEY and SMNVEV (reference sequence). Trimming cost V 6 bases and J 2 bases, with 15 bases left between them.

Concerning this clone itself: This same CDR3 is encoded by further DNA sequences in the sample. This sequence joins TRBV13 and TRBJ2-7; TRBD1 aligns across 10 bases. Germline lookup yields CDR1 PRHDT and CDR2 FYEKMQ (reference sequence). This CDR3 has 14 residues. Trimming cost V 5 bases and J 3 bases; bases outside gene matches: 4. CDR3 sequence reads: CASSPGQGGYEQYF. In DNA form, the CDR3 reads TGTGCCAGCAGCCCAGGACAGGGGGGCTACGAGCAGTACTTC.

The chain uses TRBV6-1 and TRBJ2-7; D call uncertain. The CDR3 consists of 11 residues. CDR1 and CDR2 from the germline V gene are MNHNS and SASEGT. V was cut by 8 bases and J by 4 bases, with 9 bases left in between. The chain's CDR3 is CASGTIYEQYF. CDR3 bases: TGTGCCAGCGGAACTATTTACGAGCAGTACTTC.

V and J are TRBV15 and TRBJ2-2; D is uncertain. From germline, CDR1 is LNHNV and CDR2 YYDKDF (reference sequence). The CDR3 runs 15 residues. Between the trimmed V and J ends, which lost 3 bases and 3 bases, there was a span of 11 bases. The CDR3 protein is CATSSPRSYTGELFF. CDR3 DNA: TGTGCCACCAGCAGCCCTCGCAGTTACACCGGGGAGCTGTTTTTT.

This rearrangement joins TRBV6-1 to TRBJ2-7; 10 nucleotides line up with TRBD1. CDR1 is MNHNS, CDR2 SASEGT, per germline. This CDR3 is built from 14 residues. V shed 9 bases, J shed 7 bases, and the junction held 12 bases outside the gene matches. The CDR3: CASFTGTGDEEQYF. DNA for the CDR3: TGTGCCAGTTTCACCGGGACAGGGGACGAGGAGCAGTACTTC.

The chain has TRBV4-1 and TRBJ2-5, with D possibly being TRBD2 (5 bases). There are 17 residues in the CDR3. Germline loops: CDR1 MGHRA, CDR2 YSYEKL. The V end lost 5 bases, the J end lost 0 bases, and 19 bases lay between the germline ends. CDR3 bases: TGCGCCAGCAGCTATGCCCGGGCTAGCCGAAACCAAGAGACCCAGTACTTC. It is translated as CASSYARASRNQETQYF.

This chain connects TRBV6-5 to TRBJ2-7; 8 nucleotides align to TRBD1. CDR3 size: 15 residues. Trimming took 6 bases from V and 0 from J; bases not matched to a gene: 7. Germline CDR1 reads MNHEY; CDR2 reads SVGAGI. CDR3 residues: CASRTGGWGSYEQYF. The CDR3 nucleotides are TGTGCCAGCAGAACAGGGGGATGGGGCTCCTACGAGCAGTACTTC.

This chain links TRBV5-1 with TRBJ2-7, with D unresolved. The CDR3 is 13 residues long. The V and J ends lost 7 bases and 5 bases respectively, with 16 bases between them. Germline values: CDR1 SGHRS, CDR2 YFSETQ. In DNA, the CDR3 is TGCGCCAGCCGATCAGACGGTTTAAACGAGCAGTACTTC. This codes for CASRSDGLNEQYF. Supplemented by reference TRBV5-1 and TRBJ2-7, the full variable domain reads KAGVTQTPRYLIKTRGQQVTLSCSPISGHRSVSWYQQTPGQGLQFLFEYFSETQRNKGNFPGRFSGRQFSNSRSEMNVSTLELGDSALYLCASRSDGLNEQYFGPGTRLTVT.

V and J are TRBV19 and TRBJ1-5, with D perhaps TRBD1 (5 bases). Trimming stripped 8 bases from V and 0 bases from J, with 14 bases between. Germline V CDR1 and CDR2: LNHDA, SQIVND (reference sequence). The CDR3 is 15 amino acids. In nucleotides, the CDR3 is TGTGCCAGTTCCGAACAGGCGTATAGCAATCAGCCCCAGCATTTT. It is translated as CASSEQAYSNQPQHF.

This clone is a singleton in its sample. The rearrangement joins TRBV27 to TRBJ2-7; 10 nucleotides match TRBD2. This CDR3 contains 15 residues. CDR1 MNHEY and CDR2 SMNVEV come from the germline V gene (reference sequence). The junction had 9 bases not matched to a gene; V was cut back by 6 bases and J by 4 bases. CDR3 protein: CASSSTSGIRYEQYF. CDR3 nucleotide sequence: TGTGCCAGCAGCTCCACTAGCGGGATAAGGTACGAGCAGTACTTC.

The genes are TRBV10-2 and TRBJ2-7; maybe TRBD2 (6 bases). With 7 bases removed from V and 4 bases from J, the gap between germline ends came to 14 bases. There are 13 residues in the CDR3. Germline loops: CDR1 WSHSY, CDR2 SAAADI. This CDR3 is CASTGSGDYEQYF. The CDR3, as DNA: TGCGCCAGCACGGGTAGCGGAGATTACGAGCAGTACTTC.

This chain connects TRBV27 to TRBJ2-7, with D perhaps matching TRBD1 (6 bases). Trimming removed 2 bases at V and 0 bases at J, with 23 bases between. Germline CDR1 and CDR2: MNHEY and SMNVEV (reference sequence). The CDR3 extends over 19 amino acids. The CDR3 nucleotides are TGTGCCAGCAGTTTAATAGCCACAGGGCTGACTCCGATCTCCTACGAGCAGTACTTC. As protein: CASSLIATGLTPISYEQYF.

V usage is TRBV11-2 and J usage is TRBJ2-7; 8 nucleotides match TRBD2. This CDR3 spans 15 amino acids. From germline, CDR1 is SGHAT and CDR2 FQNNGV. The J segment lost 2 bases and the V segment lost 3 bases, leaving 6 bases of the junction unmatched. The chain's CDR3 is CASSLTPGLAYEQYF. The CDR3 DNA sequence: TGTGCCAGCAGCTTGACCCCGGGACTAGCCTACGAGCAGTACTTC.

The chain couples TRBV10-1 to TRBJ2-2; a possible D gene is TRBD1 (6 bases). Germline CDR1 is WNHNN and CDR2 is SYGVQD (reference sequence). The CDR3 has 14 residues. V was shortened by 6 bases and J by 3 bases, with 11 bases between the two germline ends. CDR3 protein: CASRLDSHTGELFF. The CDR3 DNA is TGCGCCAGCAGATTGGACAGCCACACCGGGGAGCTGTTTTTT.

V and J are TRBV27 and TRBJ2-7; D is possibly TRBD1 or TRBD2 (5 bases each). Looked up from germline, CDR1 is MNHEY and CDR2 is SMNVEV (reference sequence). The CDR3 has 14 residues. V lost 5 bases and J 2 bases, leaving 13 bases between the germline ends. CDR3 residues: CASSRDGYTYEQYF. DNA of the CDR3: TGTGCCAGCAGTCGGGACGGTTATACCTACGAGCAGTACTTC.

The chain joins TRBV5-1 to TRBJ2-7, with 11 bases matching TRBD2. The junction had 3 bases not matched to a gene; V was cut back by 2 bases and J by 2 bases. The CDR3 totals 15 residues. Germline CDR1 and CDR2: SGHRS and YFSETQ. The CDR3 reads CASSFTSGGTYEQYF. In nucleotides, the CDR3 is TGCGCCAGCAGCTTCACTAGCGGGGGAACCTACGAGCAGTACTTC. Looking up the rest from reference TRBV5-1 and TRBJ2-7 gives the full variable domain: KAGVTQTPRYLIKTRGQQVTLSCSPISGHRSVSWYQQTPGQGLQFLFEYFSETQRNKGNFPGRFSGRQFSNSRSEMNVSTLELGDSALYLCASSFTSGGTYEQYFGPGTRLTVT.

The chain carries TRBV9 and TRBJ2-1; D perhaps matches TRBD2 (6 bases). The CDR3 contains 13 residues. The V gene's germline CDR1 is SGDLS and CDR2 YYNGEE. V shed 4 bases and J shed 7 bases, with 12 bases lying between them. The CDR3: CASSLGGGNEQFF. The CDR3 DNA reads TGTGCCAGCAGCCTGGGAGGTGGGAATGAGCAGTTCTTC.

This sequence joins TRBV10-3 and TRBJ1-4, with 10 bases matching TRBD1. V trimming: 5 bases; J trimming: 0 bases; junction bases outside the gene matches: 3. This CDR3 has 16 amino acids. The germline CDR1 and CDR2 sequences are ENHRY and SYGVKD. This CDR3 is CAISKGQGTTNEKLFF. The DNA for the CDR3 is TGTGCCATCAGTAAGGGACAGGGGACAACTAATGAAAAACTGTTTTTT.

The V and J genes are TRBV2 and TRBJ1-6, with no clear D. Per the germline V gene, CDR1 is SNHLY and CDR2 is FYNNEI. CDR3 length equals 14 residues. V was pared by 3 bases and J by 8 bases, with 11 bases between. CDR3 protein: CASSDSYPDSPLHF. CDR3 DNA sequence: TGTGCCAGCAGTGACTCATACCCAGATTCACCCCTCCACTTT.

This clone was seen only once. This rearrangement joins TRBV19 to TRBJ2-7; D remains unclear. CDR1 and CDR2 from the germline V gene are LNHDA and SQIVND (reference sequence). The CDR3 runs 15 residues. V lost 3 bases and J lost 0, with 12 bases in between. CDR3 bases: TGTGCCAGTAGTATCCGAGGTGGAAGCTCCTACGAGCAGTACTTC. Protein: CASSIRGGSSYEQYF.